The 31 T cell receptor beta chains reported below all come from one sample, sequenced in a study of blood T cells in healthy people across ages. A J-beta primer mix and a sample-barcoded 5' primer were used in a second PCR of roughly 6 to 11 cycles. TCRdb processed the 5' RACE reads anew with MiXCR; each CDR3 protein has one entry. The table includes about 1 million distinct CDR3 sequences, 35% to 55% detected once. Sequenced input: blood. These receptors all come from a woman aged 60-75 years in good health.

This clonotype appeared a few times. The chain links TRBV20-1 to TRBJ2-1, with 11 bases aligning to TRBD2. In germline, CDR1 is DFQATT, CDR2 SNEGSKA (reference sequence). The CDR3 runs 18 residues. V trimming: 0 bases; J trimming: 4 bases; junction bases outside the gene matches: 11. CDR3 nucleotide sequence: TGCAGTGCTAGAGACCCTTCTCAAGCTAGCGGGAGGTACAATGAGCAGTTCTTC. Residues: CSARDPSQASGRYNEQFF.

A single count supports this clonotype. The chain joins TRBV7-9 to TRBJ2-7, with 8 bases aligning to TRBD2. TRBJ2-5 explains the end of the DNA better; the J call may be wrong. The CDR3 extends over 17 amino acids. Germline V gene lookup returns CDR1 SEHNR and CDR2 FQNEAQ (reference sequence). The CDR3 loop is CASSPTSGLAGGETQYF. CDR3 DNA: TGTGCCAGCAGCCCGACCTCCGGACTAGCCGGGGGGGAGACCCAGTACTTC.

The table lists this clonotype with a few counts. J is TRBJ2-1 and V is TRBV5-1; D remains unclear. The V end was cut by 0 bases, the J end by 0 bases, with 10 bases between. Per the germline V gene, CDR1 is SGHRS and CDR2 is YFSETQ. CDR3 length: 16 residues. CDR3 bases: TGCGCCAGCAGCTTGGATGGGTACAGCTCCTACAATGAGCAGTTCTTC. Translated: CASSLDGYSSYNEQFF.

V usage is TRBV6-1 and J usage is TRBJ2-7, with a tentative D call TRBD1 (6 bases). This CDR3 has 15 residues. The V and J ends lost 2 bases and 4 bases respectively, with 15 bases between them. Germline V gene data show CDR1 as MNHNS and CDR2 as SASEGT. The CDR3 coding sequence is TGTGCCAGCAGTGAAACAGGGAGTGGAGCTTACGAGCAGTACTTC. As protein: CASSETGSGAYEQYF.

J is TRBJ1-2 and V is TRBV28, with unresolved D. V dropped 4 bases and J dropped 3 bases, with 21 bases sitting between them. The CDR3 contains 17 residues. Germline V lookup: CDR1 MDHEN, CDR2 SYDVKM. DNA of the CDR3: TGTGCCAGCAGTTCCCCCAGGCAGGCAGACAACTACTATGGCTACACCTTC. This translates into CASSSPRQADNYYGYTF.

This clonotype was observed a few times. Just one base apart from a much larger clone, this may be a read error. This sequence joins TRBV11-1 and TRBJ2-7; the D is unclear. With 0 bases removed from V and 3 bases from J, the gap between germline ends came to 6 bases. CDR1 and CDR2 from the germline V gene are SGHAT and FQDESV (reference sequence). This CDR3 contains 13 residues. This chain's CDR3 is CASSLAQVYEQYF. The CDR3 DNA reads TGTGCCAGCAGCTTAGCGCAGGTCTACGAGCAGTACTTC.

This clonotype was seen more than once but under ten times. The chain joins TRBV5-5 to TRBJ2-5, with D maybe TRBD1 (6 bases). The CDR3 extends over 15 amino acids. Germline V gene sequence: CDR1 SGHKS, CDR2 YYEKEE (reference sequence). Trimming took off 4 bases at V and 1 base at J, with 14 bases between the two ends. DNA of the CDR3: TGTGCCAGCAGCCTGGAAACAGGGCTCCAAGAGACCCAGTACTTC. This translates into CASSLETGLQETQYF.

The chain has TRBV7-9 and TRBJ2-1, with D maybe TRBD2 (5 bases). Germline V gene sequence: CDR1 SEHNR, CDR2 FQNEAQ (reference sequence). The V end lost 4 bases, the J end lost 0 bases, and 16 bases lay between the germline ends. The CDR3 spans 17 residues. In DNA, the CDR3 is TGTGCCAGCAGCTCCTCTACGGAGGCCGACTCCTACAATGAGCAGTTCTTC. Its translation is CASSSSTEADSYNEQFF.

This clonotype has only a few counts. For the CDR3, the DNA is TGTGCCAGCATCCCCAGGGTCGGAACTAATGAAAAACTGTTTTTT. Translated: CASIPRVGTNEKLFF. J is TRBJ1-4 and V is TRBV2, with TRBD1 as a possible D gene (5 bases). The ends were cut back, 7 bases at V and 1 base at J, with 13 bases in the middle. CDR1 and CDR2 from the germline V gene are SNHLY and FYNNEI. CDR3 length: 15 amino acids.

This clonotype was picked up a small number of times. The chain combines TRBV24-1 with TRBJ2-7; 7 bases match TRBD1. Germline trimming cut 4 bases from V and 0 bases from J; bases unmatched to any gene: 8. Germline loops: CDR1 KGHDR, CDR2 SFDVKD. The CDR3 is 16 residues long. CDR3 DNA: TGTGCCACCAGTGACCACAGGGGCCTTAGCTCCTACGAGCAGTACTTC. Protein product: CATSDHRGLSSYEQYF.

Regarding this clonotype: A clone one base away is much larger, so this may be a read error. The V call is TRBV5-1, the J call TRBJ2-5; tentative D call: TRBD2 (6 bases). CDR1 and CDR2 from the germline V gene are SGHRS and YFSETQ. Trimming removed 6 bases at V and 11 bases at J, with 17 bases between. The CDR3 totals 12 residues. CDR3: CASNVADNEQYF. CDR3 nucleotides: TGCGCCAGCAACGTAGCGGACAATGAGCAGTACTTC.

Worth noting for this clonotype: A much larger clone lies a single base off, so this may be a read error. The gene calls are TRBV20-1 and TRBJ2-5; a weak D match, TRBD2 (5 bases). CDR1 and CDR2 from the germline V gene are DFQATT and SNEGSKA (reference sequence). The CDR3 is 12 residues long. The DNA for the CDR3 is TGCAGTACTAGTTATCTAGAAGGGACCCAGTACTTC. This gives the protein CSTSYLEGTQYF.

In this sample, this clonotype turned up many times. The chain couples TRBV27 to TRBJ1-5; perhaps TRBD1 as D (5 bases). From germline, CDR1 is MNHEY and CDR2 SMNVEV (reference sequence). V was trimmed by 6 bases and J by 3 bases, leaving 9 bases between them. The CDR3 is 13 amino acids. The DNA of the CDR3 is TGTGCCAGCAGCCTGGGACTCAATCAGCCCCAGCATTTT. Its protein is CASSLGLNQPQHF.

The genes are TRBV24-1 and TRBJ2-1; tentatively, D is TRBD2 (5 bases). The germline gives CDR1 KGHDR, CDR2 SFDVKD. The CDR3 spans 17 residues. Trimming pared 3 bases from V and 2 bases from J, leaving 16 bases between. CDR3 in DNA: TGTGCCACCAGTGATCCTTGGGTAGCCGGGACCTACAATGAGCAGTTCTTC. It encodes CATSDPWVAGTYNEQFF.

J is TRBJ2-3 and V is TRBV3-1; D remains ambiguous. Trimming stripped 3 bases from V and 2 bases from J, with 6 bases between. The CDR3 contains 13 residues. Germline CDR1 and CDR2: LGHDT and YNNKEL (reference sequence). CDR3 residues: CASSHAFTDTQYF. Written as DNA, the CDR3 is TGTGCCAGCAGCCACGCCTTCACAGATACGCAGTATTTT.

The chain combines TRBV6-4 with TRBJ2-2; a possible D gene is TRBD1 (6 bases). The CDR3 has 14 amino acids. Germline-derived CDR1 and CDR2 are MRHNA and SNTAGT. Trimming took off 6 bases at V and 3 bases at J, with 11 bases between the two ends. Here the CDR3 reads CASSVDSDTGELFF. The CDR3 nucleotides read TGTGCCAGCAGCGTGGACAGCGACACCGGGGAGCTGTTTTTT.

The gene calls are TRBV2 and TRBJ2-5; 8 nucleotides match TRBD1. Germline CDR1 is SNHLY and CDR2 is FYNNEI. V dropped 5 bases and J dropped 2; count of bases not matched to a gene: 4. The CDR3 runs to 14 residues. The DNA for the CDR3 is TGTGCCAGCAGTATGCACAGGGGGCAAGAGACCCAGTACTTC. Amino acids: CASSMHRGQETQYF.

V is TRBV11-2 and J is TRBJ2-5; no definite D call. Trimming removed 3 bases from V and 2 bases from J, with 13 bases in between. This CDR3 region has 15 residues. The V gene's germline CDR1 is SGHAT and CDR2 FQNNGV. The DNA of the CDR3 is TGTGCCAGCAGCTTCAGTCCGGGTCGGCAAGAGACCCAGTACTTC. Translating it yields CASSFSPGRQETQYF.

Only a few counts were recorded for this clonotype. This chain links TRBV20-1 with TRBJ2-1, with 10 bases that match TRBD1. CDR1 DFQATT and CDR2 SNEGSKA come from the germline V gene (reference sequence). The CDR3 loop spans 16 amino acids. V shed 5 bases, J shed 8 bases, and the junction held 15 bases outside the gene matches. The CDR3 spells CSAGRQGALQRYEQFF. The CDR3 DNA is TGCAGTGCTGGACGACAGGGGGCACTTCAACGGTATGAGCAGTTCTTC.

The chain is built from TRBV7-9 and TRBJ2-7, with a tentative D call TRBD1 (5 bases). Trimming cost V 5 bases and J 5 bases, with 19 bases left between them. Germline loops: CDR1 SEHNR, CDR2 FQNEAQ (reference sequence). This CDR3 region has 15 residues. In DNA, the CDR3 is TGTGCCAGCAGCAGCCAGGGTGTAATTCGGGACGAGCAGTACTTC. Protein product: CASSSQGVIRDEQYF. The whole variable domain, filled in from reference TRBV7-9 and TRBJ2-7, reads DTGVSQNPRHKITKRGQNVTFRCDPISEHNRLYWYRQTLGQGPEFLTYFQNEAQLEKSRLLSDRFSAERPKGSFSTLEIQRTEQGDSAMYLCASSSQGVIRDEQYFGPGTRLTVT.

This clonotype appeared many times. V and J are TRBV5-1 and TRBJ2-7, with D tentatively TRBD2 (6 bases). Germline V gene data show CDR1 as SGHRS and CDR2 as YFSETQ. The V end lost 1 base, the J end lost 2 bases, and 16 bases lay between the germline ends. This CDR3 has 16 amino acids. The CDR3 spells CASSLSEAGPAYEQYF. The CDR3 DNA reads as TGCGCCAGCAGCTTGAGCGAGGCGGGACCCGCCTACGAGCAGTACTTC.

The chain combines TRBV9 with TRBJ2-6; possibly TRBD1 or TRBD2 for D (5 bases each). The CDR3 runs to 20 residues. The germline CDR1 and CDR2 sequences are SGDLS and YYNGEE. The V end was cut by 0 bases, the J end by 0 bases, with 19 bases between. DNA of the CDR3: TGTGCCAGCAGCGTAGCGGGGTTACAGGAATCCTACTCTGGGGCCAACGTCCTGACTTTC. This codes for CASSVAGLQESYSGANVLTF.

This clonotype was counted only a few times. The chain has TRBV5-1 and TRBJ2-7; D call uncertain. Trimming removed 2 bases at V and 7 bases at J, with 16 bases between. Germline lookup yields CDR1 SGHRS and CDR2 YFSETQ. This CDR3 has 14 residues. CDR3: CASSFPGVYNEQYF. The CDR3 DNA reads TGCGCCAGCAGCTTTCCAGGCGTCTACAATGAGCAGTACTTC.

The gene calls are TRBV21-1 and TRBJ2-3; the table's D call, TRBD1, was not checked against the DNA. TRBV21-1 constitutes a pseudogene. This CDR3 is 14 amino acids long. The CDR3 loop is CASSPDSRSDTQYF. The CDR3 bases are TGTGCCAGCAGCCCAGACAGTCGTTCAGATACGCAGTATTTT.

The chain has TRBV7-8 and TRBJ1-1, with a weak D call TRBD1 (6 bases). CDR3 size: 16 residues. With 5 bases removed from V and 4 bases from J, the gap between germline ends came to 20 bases. Germline CDR1 and CDR2: SGHVS and FQNEAQ. The CDR3 coding sequence is TGTGCCAGCAGCCCTATTACAGGGTTCGGCCTCACTGAAGCTTTCTTT. This translates into CASSPITGFGLTEAFF. The variable domain in full, with the rest retrieved from reference TRBV7-8 and TRBJ1-1, is GAGVSQSPRYKVAKRGQDVALRCDPISGHVSLFWYQQALGQGPEFLTYFQNEAQLDKSGLPSDRFFAERPEGSVSTLKIQRTQQEDSAVYLCASSPITGFGLTEAFFGQGTRLTVV.

This clonotype was seen once. The rearrangement links TRBV9 to TRBJ2-1; 9 bases match TRBD2. Germline lookup yields CDR1 SGDLS and CDR2 YYNGEE. The CDR3 has 15 residues. V was pared by 6 bases and J by 1 base, with 5 bases of the junction left unmatched. The CDR3 DNA follows: TGTGCCAGCATTTCGACTAGCGGTTCCTACAATGAGCAGTTCTTC. This encodes CASISTSGSYNEQFF.

The J gene is TRBJ2-3, the V gene TRBV5-1; TRBD2 is a possible D gene (6 bases). Germline V CDR1 and CDR2: SGHRS, YFSETQ. This CDR3 spans 16 amino acids. The germline V and J ends were trimmed by 0 bases and 0 bases, with 11 bases remaining between them. CDR3 loop: CASSLGGTESTDTQYF. In DNA form, the CDR3 reads TGCGCCAGCAGCTTGGGCGGGACGGAAAGCACAGATACGCAGTATTTT.

A few counts support this clonotype. The chain combines TRBV5-1 with TRBJ2-7; 11 positions agree with TRBD2. Germline values: CDR1 SGHRS, CDR2 YFSETQ. This CDR3 has 16 amino acids. With V trimmed by 3 bases and J by 1 base, 6 bases remained unmatched. This CDR3 is CASSSGLAGGSYEQYF. The DNA for the CDR3 is TGCGCCAGCAGCTCGGGGCTAGCGGGAGGTTCCTACGAGCAGTACTTC.

There are a few counts of this clonotype. This sequence joins TRBV5-6 and TRBJ2-1; D possibly uses TRBD1 or TRBD2 (5 bases each). V was trimmed by 1 base and J by 9 bases, leaving 17 bases between them. The germline V gene encodes CDR1 SGHDT and CDR2 YYEEEE. This CDR3 comprises 15 residues. Written as DNA, the CDR3 is TGTGCCAGCAGCTTGATGATGCAGGGACGGGGTGAGCAGTTCTTC. Translating it yields CASSLMMQGRGEQFF. The variable domain in full, with the rest retrieved from reference TRBV5-6 and TRBJ2-1, is DAGVTQSPTHLIKTRGQQVTLRCSPKSGHDTVSWYQQALGQGPQFIFQYYEEEERQRGNFPDRFSGHQFPNYSSELNVNALLLGDSALYLCASSLMMQGRGEQFFGPGTRLTVL.

The chain is built from TRBV27 and TRBJ2-6; no clear D gene. Germline CDR1 is MNHEY and CDR2 is SMNVEV (reference sequence). Between the trimmed V and J ends, which lost 4 bases and 0 bases, there was a span of 7 bases. This CDR3 spans 15 amino acids. The CDR3 DNA is TGTGCCAGCAGTTCCTATTCCTCTGGGGCCAACGTCCTGACTTTC. Translation: CASSSYSSGANVLTF.

The CDR3 region is CASSPREGSYNEQYF. The CDR3 DNA reads as TGTGCCAGCAGCCCCCGGGAGGGCTCCTACAATGAGCAGTACTTC. This rearrangement joins TRBV7-7 to TRBJ2-1; 8 nucleotides match TRBD2. The end of the DNA fits TRBJ2-7 better, so the J call may be wrong. Germline V lookup: CDR1 SSHAT, CDR2 FNYEAQ (reference sequence). CDR3 size: 15 residues.